This TCR beta chain derives from a study of CD8+CD57+ T cells in acquired aplastic anemia. It was genomic DNA that served as the template for profiling TCR beta VDJ and CDR3. TCRdb reprocessed the reads with MiXCR, giving one entry per CDR3 protein. The data show about 190,000 distinct CDR3 sequences, with around 47% seen just once and 9.7% held by the top ten. CDR3 size: 13 residues. V was trimmed by 2 bases and J by 8 bases, leaving 12 bases between them. CDR1 and CDR2 (germline): SNHLY, FYNNEI. Previously, flow cytometry had revealed CD8+CD57+ cell expansion in the patients chosen for sequencing. The sequenced sample consisted of sorted CD4+, CD8+, or CD8+CD57+ T cells (not recorded which) from PBMCs. The chain joins TRBV2 to TRBJ1-2, with D unresolved. The sequence came from a human donor with aplastic anemia. The CDR3 nucleotides read TGTGCCAGCAGTGAAATGGGAGACACGGGCTACACCTTC. This gives the protein CASSEMGDTGYTF.